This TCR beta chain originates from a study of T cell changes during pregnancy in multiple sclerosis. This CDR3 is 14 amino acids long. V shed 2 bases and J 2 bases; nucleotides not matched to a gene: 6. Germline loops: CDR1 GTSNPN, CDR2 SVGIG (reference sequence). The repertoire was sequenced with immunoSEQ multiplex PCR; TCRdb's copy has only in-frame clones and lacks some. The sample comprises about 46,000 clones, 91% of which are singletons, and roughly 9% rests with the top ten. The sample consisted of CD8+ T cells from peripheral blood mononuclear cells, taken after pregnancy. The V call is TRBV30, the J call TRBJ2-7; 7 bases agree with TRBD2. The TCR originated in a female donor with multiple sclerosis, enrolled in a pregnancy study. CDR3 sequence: CAWSSGRVPYEQYF. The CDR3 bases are TGTGCCTGGAGTAGTGGGAGGGTCCCCTACGAGCAGTACTTC.